The source of this TCR beta chain is a study of T-cell memory formation after mild COVID-19. At the level of the study: In these data, TCR clusters were largely donor specific.

After 5'RACE with constant-segment primers, TCR alpha and TCR beta cDNA libraries carrying sample barcodes and UMIs were obtained. Each CDR3 protein is one row after TCRdb ran MiXCR on the 5' RACE reads. The sample records 270,000 or so distinct CDR3 sequences, more than 15% being singletons. CDR3 size: 15 residues. V dropped 3 bases and J dropped 6; count of bases not matched to a gene: 7. Per the germline V gene, CDR1 is KGHDR and CDR2 is SFDVKD. Study findings and constraints: CD4+ contracting clones were mainly CM and EM; CD8+ ones, EMRA. Pre-infection memory showed some responding clones, and this suggested that cross-reactive memory joined.

This clonotype has only a few counts. Its antigen remains unknown. The TCR was taken from a man aged 18 to 35 who had mild COVID-19 (a few samples of this study predate the infection). Cell type and time point are not known. The chain is built from TRBV24-1 and TRBJ2-3; 8 bases match TRBD1. The sample comprised PBMCs or a T cell subset sorted from them (not recorded which). The CDR3 loop reads CATSDTAGGLDTQYF. CDR3 DNA: TGTGCCACCAGTGATACGGCAGGGGGCTTGGATACGCAGTATTTT.